A selection of T cell receptor beta chains follows, all from one sample in a study of cytomegalovirus exposure and HLA in healthy donors. Sequenced by immunoSEQ multiplex PCR; TCRdb stores in-frame clones only, minus some. The sample has over 150,000 clones; approximately 89% are singletons. Sequenced: PBMCs. Receptor source: a woman under 30 in good health and CMV-seropositive. Both conserved end residues are part of each CDR3. Fields, in order: D gene, CDR3 length, J gene, V gene, clone size, CDR3 protein, CDR3 DNA. A D gene is named only where the DNA matches it firmly. For some rows the clone size is stated as once, few or many, or as a class when expanded; others skip it.

d_call: TRBD2
cdr3_length: 14
j_call: TRBJ2-3
v_call: TRBV19
clone_size: once
cdr3_aa: CATAGLAGTDTQYF
cdr3_nt: TGTGCCACCGCGGGACTAGCGGGCACAGATACGCAGTATTTT

d_call: TRBD2
cdr3_length: 17
j_call: TRBJ2-5
v_call: TRBV5-1
clone_size: .
cdr3_aa: CASSLGLAGGAQETQYF
cdr3_nt: TGCGCCAGCAGCCTGGGACTAGCGGGAGGCGCCCAAGAGACCCAGTACTTC

d_call: .
cdr3_length: 14
j_call: TRBJ1-1
v_call: TRBV9
clone_size: .
cdr3_aa: CASSVSRSGTEAFF
cdr3_nt: TGTGCCAGCAGCGTCAGTCGCTCGGGGACTGAAGCTTTCTTT

d_call: TRBD2
cdr3_length: 15
j_call: TRBJ2-2
v_call: TRBV7-3
clone_size: .
cdr3_aa: CASSFGTTNTGELFF
cdr3_nt: TGTGCCAGCAGCTTTGGGACTACCAACACCGGGGAGCTGTTTTTT

d_call: TRBD2
cdr3_length: 14
j_call: TRBJ2-1
v_call: TRBV27
clone_size: .
cdr3_aa: CASSLREFYNEQFF
cdr3_nt: TGTGCCAGCAGTTTGCGGGAGTTCTACAATGAGCAGTTCTTC

d_call: .
cdr3_length: 16
j_call: TRBJ1-3
v_call: TRBV4-2
clone_size: .
cdr3_aa: CASSQKSDGSGNTIYF
cdr3_nt: TGTGCCAGCAGCCAAAAAAGCGACGGCTCTGGAAACACCATATATTTT

d_call: .
cdr3_length: 17
j_call: TRBJ1-5
v_call: TRBV27
clone_size: .
cdr3_aa: CASSQTGRGSANQPQHF
cdr3_nt: TGTGCCAGCAGTCAAACCGGTCGGGGGTCGGCCAATCAGCCCCAGCATTTT

d_call: .
cdr3_length: 12
j_call: TRBJ1-1
v_call: TRBV6-5
clone_size: .
cdr3_aa: CASSRGSTEAFF
cdr3_nt: TGTGCCAGCAGCCGAGGTAGCACTGAAGCTTTCTTT

d_call: .
cdr3_length: 16
j_call: TRBJ2-3
v_call: TRBV7-8
clone_size: .
cdr3_aa: CASRRDPGQPPDTQYF
cdr3_nt: TGTGCCAGCAGGCGCGATCCTGGACAGCCCCCAGATACGCAGTATTTT

d_call: .
cdr3_length: 14
j_call: TRBJ2-3
v_call: TRBV21-1
clone_size: .
cdr3_aa: CASSRRLAADTQYF
cdr3_nt: TGTGCCAGCAGCAGAAGACTAGCGGCAGATACGCAGTATTTT

d_call: .
cdr3_length: 15
j_call: TRBJ2-7
v_call: TRBV10-3
clone_size: few
cdr3_aa: CAISDSVLGRDEQYF
cdr3_nt: TGTGCCATCAGTGATTCAGTACTCGGGCGGGACGAGCAGTACTTC

d_call: TRBD1
cdr3_length: 15
j_call: TRBJ1-2
v_call: TRBV7-2
clone_size: once
cdr3_aa: CASSLDYRTGEGYTF
cdr3_nt: TGTGCCAGCAGCTTAGATTATAGGACAGGGGAGGGCTACACCTTC

d_call: .
cdr3_length: 12
j_call: TRBJ1-1
v_call: TRBV5-4
clone_size: .
cdr3_aa: CASSAYRNEAFF
cdr3_nt: TGTGCCAGCAGCGCATACAGGAATGAAGCTTTCTTT

d_call: TRBD1
cdr3_length: 15
j_call: TRBJ2-3
v_call: TRBV6-1
clone_size: .
cdr3_aa: CASLPGTVLTDTQYF
cdr3_nt: TGTGCCAGCCTACCCGGGACAGTCTTGACAGATACGCAGTATTTT

d_call: .
cdr3_length: 12
j_call: TRBJ2-5
v_call: TRBV27
clone_size: .
cdr3_aa: CASSFSGETQYF
cdr3_nt: TGTGCCAGCAGTTTCTCCGGGGAGACCCAGTACTTC

d_call: .
cdr3_length: 14
j_call: TRBJ2-3
v_call: TRBV27
clone_size: .
cdr3_aa: CASSLKRSTDTQYF
cdr3_nt: TGTGCCAGCAGTCTAAAGCGGAGCACAGATACGCAGTATTTT

d_call: .
cdr3_length: 15
j_call: TRBJ2-2
v_call: TRBV7-3
clone_size: few
cdr3_aa: CASSLGLAGTGELFF
cdr3_nt: TGTGCCAGCAGCTTAGGGCTGGCAGGCACCGGGGAGCTGTTTTTT

d_call: .
cdr3_length: 16
j_call: TRBJ2-1
v_call: TRBV4-1
clone_size: .
cdr3_aa: CASSQAHGDSYNEQFF
cdr3_nt: TGCGCCAGCAGCCAAGCCCACGGGGATAGCTACAATGAGCAGTTCTTC

d_call: .
cdr3_length: 16
j_call: TRBJ2-1
v_call: TRBV19
clone_size: .
cdr3_aa: CASSIDRPSAYNEQFF
cdr3_nt: TGTGCCAGTAGTATAGATCGGCCTAGCGCCTACAATGAGCAGTTCTTC

d_call: .
cdr3_length: 14
j_call: TRBJ2-6
v_call: TRBV6-5
clone_size: .
cdr3_aa: CASSYPGQANVLTF
cdr3_nt: TGTGCCAGCAGTTACCCGGGACAGGCCAACGTCCTGACTTTC

d_call: .
cdr3_length: 13
j_call: TRBJ1-1
v_call: TRBV30
clone_size: .
cdr3_aa: CALSRQMNTEAFF
cdr3_nt: TGTGCCTTAAGCCGACAGATGAACACTGAAGCTTTCTTT

d_call: .
cdr3_length: 13
j_call: TRBJ1-2
v_call: TRBV7-2
clone_size: .
cdr3_aa: CASSTRAWGGYTF
cdr3_nt: TGTGCCAGCAGCACGCGGGCTTGGGGTGGCTACACCTTC

d_call: TRBD1
cdr3_length: 16
j_call: TRBJ1-1
v_call: TRBV5-6
clone_size: .
cdr3_aa: CASSLGGQGAFTEAFF
cdr3_nt: TGTGCCAGCAGCTTGGGGGGACAGGGGGCTTTCACTGAAGCTTTCTTT

d_call: TRBD1
cdr3_length: 15
j_call: TRBJ1-2
v_call: TRBV5-1
clone_size: .
cdr3_aa: CASRDLRTGSYGYTF
cdr3_nt: TGCGCCAGCCGAGACCTTAGGACAGGATCCTATGGCTACACCTTC

d_call: .
cdr3_length: 17
j_call: TRBJ2-1
v_call: TRBV4-3
clone_size: .
cdr3_aa: CASSQDEVRFSVGEQFF
cdr3_nt: TGCGCCAGCAGCCAAGACGAGGTGAGGTTTTCGGTTGGTGAGCAGTTCTTC

d_call: .
cdr3_length: 15
j_call: TRBJ1-2
v_call: TRBV5-4
clone_size: once
cdr3_aa: CASSLEVLAGYGYTF
cdr3_nt: TGTGCCAGCAGCTTGGAGGTTTTGGCAGGCTATGGCTACACCTTC

d_call: TRBD1
cdr3_length: 16
j_call: TRBJ1-1
v_call: TRBV30
clone_size: .
cdr3_aa: CAWSVQGQGARAEAFF
cdr3_nt: TGTGCCTGGAGTGTACAGGGACAGGGGGCGCGGGCTGAAGCTTTCTTT

d_call: .
cdr3_length: 17
j_call: TRBJ2-2
v_call: TRBV5-4
clone_size: .
cdr3_aa: CASSLTIGLANTGELFF
cdr3_nt: TGTGCCAGCAGCTTGACGATTGGACTGGCGAACACCGGGGAGCTGTTTTTT